One and the same sample provided the 20 T cell receptor beta chains below, sequenced in a study of OX40 agonist ivuxolimab in advanced cancers. Assay used: immunoSEQ multiplex PCR; TCRdb lists only in-frame clones, some missing. The top ten hold 0.99% of the sample, which has approximately 81,000 clones, approximately 86% seen once. Here the sequenced sample was CD4+ or CD8+ T cells sorted from blood, taken in a trial of the OX40 agonist ivuxolimab. The source of these receptors is an adult with an advanced solid tumor such as melanoma, head and neck, liver or kidney cancer.

The chain is built from TRBV4-3 and TRBJ2-2; 10 nucleotides line up with TRBD2. The CDR3 totals 15 residues. The germline CDR1 and CDR2 sequences are LGHNA and YSLEER. V gave up 4 bases and J gave up 7 bases; unmatched junction bases: 6. This CDR3 reads CASSLWTSGNGELFF. The CDR3 nucleotides read TGCGCCAGCAGCCTCTGGACTAGCGGAAACGGGGAGCTGTTTTTT.

V and J are TRBV11-2 and TRBJ2-2; 12 bases map to TRBD1. There are 15 residues in the CDR3. Losses at the gene ends were 5 bases for V and 9 bases for J; bases not matched to a gene: 7. In germline, CDR1 is SGHAT, CDR2 FQNNGV. The CDR3 loop reads CASSGRDRGRRELFF. The CDR3 nucleotides are TGTGCCAGCAGCGGCCGGGACAGGGGGCGGAGGGAGCTGTTTTTT.

The chain is built from TRBV4-1 and TRBJ2-1; either TRBD1 or TRBD2 may supply D (5 bases each). Germline-derived CDR1 and CDR2 are MGHRA and YSYEKL. The CDR3 runs to 13 residues. Trimming took off 4 bases at V and 4 bases at J, with 8 bases between the two ends. CDR3 loop: CASSRDGYNEQFF. For the CDR3, the DNA is TGCGCCAGCAGCCGGGACGGTTACAATGAGCAGTTCTTC.

A single count supports this clone. This chain joins TRBV5-1 and TRBJ2-2, with TRBD2 matching 11 bases. The CDR3 totals 16 residues. The ends lost 1 base at V and 5 bases at J; junction bases unmatched: 4. Germline CDR1 is SGHRS and CDR2 is YFSETQ. CDR3 DNA sequence: TGCGCCAGCAGCTTGACTAGCGGGGGTGGAACCGGGGAGCTGTTTTTT. Translation gives CASSLTSGGGTGELFF.

The table lists this clone with a few counts. The chain employs TRBV20-1 and TRBJ1-1; D is perhaps TRBD1 (5 bases). Trimming shortened V by 4 bases and J by 5 bases, and 8 bases separated the two germline ends. CDR1 is DFQATT, CDR2 SNEGSKA, per germline (reference sequence). This CDR3 has 11 residues. CDR3 amino acids: CSAMGVTEAFF. In nucleotides, the CDR3 is TGCAGTGCTATGGGGGTTACTGAAGCTTTCTTT.

This clone occurred a few times. V and J are TRBV7-2 and TRBJ2-7, with D unclear. Germline V gives CDR1 SGHTA, CDR2 FQGNSA. This CDR3 has 15 residues. Trimming removed 5 bases at V and 0 bases at J, with 14 bases between. The CDR3 is CASSLQAMNSYEQYF. The CDR3 DNA sequence: TGTGCCAGCAGCCTCCAGGCTATGAACTCCTACGAGCAGTACTTC.

The rearrangement joins TRBV15 to TRBJ2-1, with 7 bases that match TRBD2. The CDR3 runs to 17 residues. Germline V gives CDR1 LNHNV, CDR2 YYDKDF (reference sequence). Trimming cost V 1 base and J 7 bases; bases outside gene matches: 13. The CDR3 coding sequence is TGTGCCACCAGCAGAGGAGTGGCGGGAGTTTTTAGAAATGAGCAGTTCTTC. Translating gives CATSRGVAGVFRNEQFF. The entire variable domain, with the rest obtained from reference TRBV15 and TRBJ2-1, is as follows: DAMVIQNPRYQVTQFGKPVTLSCSQTLNHNVMYWYQQKSSQAPKLLFHYYDKDFNNEADTPDNFQSRRPNTSFCFLDIRSPGLGDTAMYLCATSRGVAGVFRNEQFFGPGTRLTVL.

The V call is TRBV5-1, the J call TRBJ2-3; maybe TRBD1 (6 bases). V lost 3 bases and J 0 bases, leaving 11 bases between the germline ends. CDR1 SGHRS and CDR2 YFSETQ come from the germline V gene. CDR3 size: 15 residues. CDR3 DNA sequence: TGCGCCAGCAGCTCCAGACAGGAAAGCACAGATACGCAGTATTTT. Protein: CASSSRQESTDTQYF.

The chain combines TRBV7-3 with TRBJ2-2, with D unresolved. V gave up 5 bases and J gave up 0 bases, with 13 bases separating them. Germline V gene data show CDR1 as SGHTA and CDR2 as FQGTGA. The CDR3 consists of 16 residues. CDR3 sequence reads: CASSRYAGANTGELFF. CDR3 DNA: TGTGCCAGCAGCCGATACGCTGGCGCGAACACCGGGGAGCTGTTTTTT.

The table lists this clone with a few counts. The chain combines TRBV7-2 with TRBJ2-7, with no clear D. The ends were cut back, 3 bases at V and 4 bases at J, with 7 bases in the middle. The CDR3 spans 12 residues. Germline CDR1 is SGHTA and CDR2 is FQGNSA. CDR3 DNA: TGTGCCAGCAGCTTTCTCCGGTACGAGCAGTACTTC. Translated, it gives CASSFLRYEQYF.

CDR3 residues: CASSERRTNYGYTF. The CDR3 coding sequence is TGCGCCAGCAGTGAGAGACGGACTAACTATGGCTACACCTTC. V gene TRBV10-2 combines with J gene TRBJ1-2; D gene uncertain. The CDR3 length is 14 residues. Trimming stripped 2 bases from V and 0 bases from J, with 7 bases between. CDR1 and CDR2 (germline): WSHSY, SAAADI.

The chain links TRBV20-1 to TRBJ2-1; D is possibly TRBD2 (5 bases). Trimming removed 0 bases from V and 12 bases from J, with 9 bases in between. CDR3 length equals 11 residues. Germline lookup yields CDR1 DFQATT and CDR2 SNEGSKA (reference sequence). The CDR3 nucleotides are TGCAGTGCTAGAGATGCTAGCAGGCAGTTCTTC. Protein sequence: CSARDASRQFF.

This clone was observed a handful of times. This rearrangement joins TRBV7-9 to TRBJ1-4; D might be TRBD1 (6 bases). This CDR3 spans 15 amino acids. Germline V CDR1 and CDR2: SEHNR, FQNEAQ (reference sequence). Trimming took 5 bases from V and 5 from J, leaving 15 bases between them. The CDR3 protein is CASSPPGAGNEKLFF. As DNA, the CDR3 is TGTGCCAGCAGCCCACCGGGGGCAGGGAATGAAAAACTGTTTTTT.

The V call is TRBV7-9, the J call TRBJ2-1; a weak D match, TRBD2 (6 bases). The germline V gene encodes CDR1 SEHNR and CDR2 FQNEAQ (reference sequence). CDR3 size: 15 residues. Trimming left V 5 bases short and J 4 bases short, with 15 bases between. The CDR3 sequence: CASSPIGGEYNEQFF. The CDR3 DNA is TGTGCCAGCAGCCCCATCGGGGGAGAGTACAATGAGCAGTTCTTC.

V gene TRBV19 combines with J gene TRBJ2-7, with 9 nucleotides matching TRBD1. This CDR3 contains 15 residues. The ends lost 2 bases at V and 4 bases at J; junction bases unmatched: 6. Germline V gene lookup returns CDR1 LNHDA and CDR2 SQIVND (reference sequence). The CDR3 nucleotides are TGTGCCAGTAGTATACGGGGACAGGGAACATACGAGCAGTACTTC. Amino acids: CASSIRGQGTYEQYF.

The chain joins TRBV7-9 to TRBJ1-1; D is possibly TRBD1 (5 bases). V was shortened by 5 bases and J by 5 bases, with 15 bases between the two germline ends. The CDR3 has 14 amino acids. Germline V gene sequence: CDR1 SEHNR, CDR2 FQNEAQ (reference sequence). The CDR3 bases are TGTGCCAGCAGCCTGACAGCTCCGGTAACTGAAGCTTTCTTT. Translation gives CASSLTAPVTEAFF.

V is TRBV5-1 and J is TRBJ2-3, with 7 nucleotides matching TRBD1. Germline values: CDR1 SGHRS, CDR2 YFSETQ. The J segment lost 2 bases and the V segment lost 4 bases, leaving 4 bases of the junction unmatched. The CDR3 is 14 amino acids. CDR3 amino acids: CASSIGGYTDTQYF. CDR3 bases: TGCGCCAGCAGCATAGGGGGCTACACAGATACGCAGTATTTT. Using reference TRBV5-1 and TRBJ2-3 for the parts outside the CDR3, the full variable domain is KAGVTQTPRYLIKTRGQQVTLSCSPISGHRSVSWYQQTPGQGLQFLFEYFSETQRNKGNFPGRFSGRQFSNSRSEMNVSTLELGDSALYLCASSIGGYTDTQYFGPGTRLTVL.

V gene TRBV5-4 combines with J gene TRBJ1-4; D is uncertain. The germline gives CDR1 SGHNT, CDR2 YYREEE (reference sequence). V lost 4 bases and J 6 bases, leaving 13 bases between the germline ends. This CDR3 region has 14 residues. This chain's CDR3 is CASSPEGMDEKLFF. The CDR3 DNA follows: TGTGCCAGCAGCCCCGAGGGAATGGATGAAAAACTGTTTTTT.

The gene calls are TRBV28 and TRBJ1-2; TRBD1 is a possible D gene (5 bases). This CDR3 has 15 residues. V was pared by 1 base and J by 8 bases, with 17 bases between. Germline V lookup: CDR1 MDHEN, CDR2 SYDVKM. The CDR3 reads CASSLSPTGTEGYTF. The DNA of the CDR3 is TGTGCCAGCAGTTTATCCCCCACAGGAACGGAAGGCTACACCTTC.

The V and J genes are TRBV6-1 and TRBJ2-7; no definite D call. Per the germline V gene, CDR1 is MNHNS and CDR2 is SASEGT. Trimming removed 6 bases at V and 0 bases at J, with 3 bases between. The CDR3 is 11 amino acids. In DNA, the CDR3 is TGTGCCAGCAGAACCTCCTACGAGCAGTACTTC. Its protein product is CASRTSYEQYF.